These 2 T cell receptor beta chains share one sample of origin, sequenced in a study of metastatic and nonmetastatic thyroid tumors. TCRdb re-called the PCR reads through MiXCR. The sample holds fewer than 15,000 clones, around 30% seen once. Until they underwent thyroid surgery, no patient had received any treatment. Sequencing was performed on tumor tissue. These receptors all come from a female donor with papillary thyroid cancer or a benign thyroid nodule (not recorded which). Some clones in this sample may be carry-over from other donors' samples.

This clone was recorded a few times. The CDR3 DNA sequence: TGTGCCAGCAGCCAAGCTCGCGGGAGTGCCGGGGAGCTGTTTTTT. Protein sequence: CASSQARGSAGELFF. The chain joins TRBV27 to TRBJ2-2; the match to TRBD2 covers 7 bases. Germline V gene lookup returns CDR1 MNHEY and CDR2 SMNVEV (reference sequence). Trimming cost V 6 bases and J 6 bases; bases outside gene matches: 10. The CDR3 has 15 residues.

This clone came up a few times. Germline is not matched at one junction end, which may reflect a read error. The chain has TRBV6-1 and TRBJ1-1, with D unresolved. The CDR3 is 11 amino acids. Germline V gene data show CDR1 as MNHNS and CDR2 as SASEGT. CDR3 loop: CATKKVTESFF. CDR3 bases: TGTGCCACAAAGAAAGTTACTGAATCTTTCTTT.